This T cell receptor (beta chain) is from a study of T cells in Graves' hyperthyroidism and ophthalmopathy (dated by TCRdb to the late 2010s). In the study overall: Peripheral blood was sampled at the time of initial diagnosis, prior to any treatment. Thyroid tissue and blood T-cell repertoires from roughly 6 Graves' hyperthyroidism patients were also compared in the study. After sampling, hyperthyroidism patients received methimazole starting at 30 mg daily, and ophthalmopathy patients received high-dose intravenous methylprednisolone. To identify distinguishing TCR V-J signatures, a discovery cohort of 90 to 100 patients was used, comprising roughly 45 with Graves' ophthalmopathy and about 59 with stable Graves' hyperthyroidism. An independent validation cohort of under 20 hyperthyroidism patients and roughly 16 patients who later progressed to ophthalmopathy tested prospective prediction of ophthalmopathy. TCR Vbeta CDR3 sequencing of 120 to 150 peripheral blood samples (over 40 ophthalmopathy, some 75 hyperthyroidism and roughly 17 progressor patients) is reported in the paper. The roughly 90 discovery patients were divided at random into training and test sets in a 7:3 ratio. Points the paper makes about the study in general: Sample size was not statistically predetermined, and investigators were not blinded to group allocation. In validation, progression to ophthalmopathy was predicted by the model with nearly 71% sensitivity and nearly 75% specificity, a median of roughly six months before onset. In cross-validation, a model built on a 13 V-J signature told ophthalmopathy apart from stable hyperthyroidism with 87.88% sensitivity and about 81% specificity, and in testing the same model reached 80%/75%. Most expanded thyroid clonotypes (frequency above 0.001) were also found in blood, which suggests that blood repertoires may mirror thyroid immune responses.

The TCR beta CDR3 regions were amplified from RNA transcripts. A first-round RT-PCR of the TCR CDR3 used the HTBI primer set with the Qiagen OneStep RT-PCR kit. Libraries were constructed in a second round of multiplex PCR, after which size selection and purification were performed. Sequencing of the libraries was done on an Illumina HiSeq2000 using paired-end 100 bp reads. Concerning the study's data processing: SOAPnuke was used to process the raw data, throwing out any read that contained adapters or uncalled bases, had a mean Phred below 15, or lacked an exact constant-primer or identifier match. COPE v1.2.5 was used to merge the high-quality paired reads, and each unique nucleotide sequence was defined as a clonotype. Clonotypes were aligned to IMGT TRBV, TRBD and TRBJ reference segments using MiTCR v1.1. The analysis included only V-J combinations with a frequency above 0.0001, which together covered roughly 99% of the repertoires. The TCS score was defined as the ratio of F50 (clonal expansion) to E x V (chaos), calculated using BLOSUM62-based TCRdist between CDR3 peptides within each V-J. Welch's t-statistics and random forest reduced fewer than 600 V-J features to 13, which were used in a naive Bayes classifier (R e1071). The public sequencing data were trimmed at Q25 with fastp and processed into clonotypes with MiXCR by TCRdb, which kept only in-frame beta chains. Rows with a matching CDR3 protein are joined into one entry that keeps the most common DNA and genes. TCRdb's processing, not the authors', yielded these V and J calls. The sample records some 250,000 distinct CDR3 sequences, about 14% of which are singletons. The biggest ten clones account for roughly 15% of the sample.

Hyperthyroidism patients were aged 18 to 65 years and newly diagnosed, with disease duration of less than 2 months. Exclusion was applied to patients with uncontrolled infections, other autoimmune diseases, pregnancy or lactation. Diagnoses were established on the basis of clinical symptoms, serum thyroxine and TRAb, thyroid ultrasound, and orbital computed tomography. Blood from progressor patients was collected at the time of first diagnosis with hyperthyroidism, before any ophthalmopathy symptoms had appeared. Ficoll-Paque density gradient centrifugation was used to isolate PBMCs from about 9.4 ml of fresh peripheral blood. Progressor patients were first diagnosed with Graves' hyperthyroidism and then developed ophthalmopathy during follow-up. Total RNA was extracted using Trizol reagent, and RNA quality was assessed on an Agilent 2100 Bioanalyzer. V and J lose 4 bases and 6 bases, and a span of 6 bases separates them. The CDR3 starts with the cysteine, ends with the phenylalanine, and has 10 residues. Only the CDR3 part of the read is kept: 30 bases, read in frame from the first base. CDR1 and CDR2 (SQVTM, ANQGSEA) derive from the germline V gene.

This clonotype occurred a few times. Its antigen has not been determined. Nothing much larger sits one base from this clone, and base qualities are not available. Sample: blood. This receptor was obtained from a woman aged 40 to 50 with Graves' hyperthyroidism that later progressed to Graves' ophthalmopathy. Here the chain combines TRBV29-1 and TRBJ1-1; a confident D gene designation cannot be given. The nucleotide sequence is given as TGCAGCGTTGTGGAGCCTGAAGCTTTCTTT. This gives the protein CSVVEPEAFF.